This T cell receptor beta chain was retrieved from a study of blood T cell repertoires in COVID-19. Study summary: Whether acute or convalescent, the COVID-19 samples came from the United States, Italy and Spain. T cells, B-cell-depleted T cells, or PBMCs provided the cDNA or gDNA that served as material.

A few counts support this clone. The authors' processing: Reference gene primer amplification in the assay estimated nucleated cell counts. Sequencing was performed with immunoSEQ multiplex PCR; in TCRdb, only in-frame clones are kept and a portion is missing. V and J calls and clone size are those listed in that table; D and trimming were worked out from the DNA. The table records 150,000 to 200,000 clones, more than 65% of them present only once. Donors in Cohort 3 who had recovered were those with two negative PCRs, healthcare professional clearance, or resolution of their symptoms. The germline V and J ends were trimmed by 4 bases and 4 bases, with 8 bases remaining between them. Germline V gives CDR1 PRHDT, CDR2 FYEKMQ (reference sequence). The CDR3 is made up of 14 amino acids.

The TCR originated in a man in his fifties or sixties who had recovered from COVID-19. Sequencing was performed on PBMCs or T cells enriched from blood (not recorded which). This chain connects TRBV13 to TRBJ1-6; D might be TRBD1 (6 bases). The DNA for the CDR3 is TGTGCCAGCAGCTCGACAGGTTATAATTCACCCCTCCACTTT. The encoded protein is CASSSTGYNSPLHF. Combining the CDR3 with reference TRBV13 and TRBJ1-6 gives the whole variable domain AAGVIQSPRHLIKEKRETATLKCYPIPRHDTVYWYQQGPGQDPQFLISFYEKMQSDKGSIPDRFSAQQFSDYHSELNMSSLELGDSALYFCASSSTGYNSPLHFGNGTRLTVT.